This TCR beta chain is drawn from a study of cytomegalovirus exposure and HLA in healthy donors. Findings and limits, study-wide: There were three CMV-associated chains whose specificity for CMV antigens was confirmed in vitro.

Concerning this clone itself: Antigen unknown.

The ends were cut back, 7 bases at V and 6 bases at J, with 19 bases in the middle. Germline-derived CDR1 and CDR2 are LGHNT and FRNRAP. The CDR3 totals 15 residues. Only in-frame clones appear in the TCRdb table, and some are missing; sequencing was by immunoSEQ multiplex PCR. The sample includes about 160,000 clones, around 96% of them seen just once. The chain joins TRBV12-5 to TRBJ1-5, with TRBD1 as a possible D gene (5 bases). This receptor was identified in a young woman in good health and CMV-seronegative. The sequenced sample was PBMCs. CDR3 in amino acids: CASDPTEGFLQPQHF. In DNA, the CDR3 is TGTGCTAGTGATCCAACGGAGGGGTTTCTTCAGCCCCAGCATTTT.